This T cell receptor (beta chain) was documented in a study of PD-1 blockade in classical Hodgkin lymphoma. Whole-study results and caveats: TCR diversity in CD4+, not CD8+, cells rose significantly by C4D1. Newly diagnosed patients had baseline TCR diversity that was reportedly lower than that of healthy donors.

Exposure to brentuximab vedotin varied, and each patient had relapsed following autologous stem cell transplantation. Concerning this clone: Its matching antigen is unknown.

Assay: immunoSEQ multiplex PCR; the TCRdb copy retains only in-frame clones and omits some. The table includes about 100,000 clones, about 89% detected once. The ends were cut back, 0 bases at V and 10 bases at J, with 7 bases in the middle. This CDR3 has 13 amino acids. The germline V gene encodes CDR1 KGHSH and CDR2 LQKENI. The V and J genes are TRBV18 and TRBJ1-6; TRBD1 is a possible D gene (5 bases). The source of this sequence is a human donor with classical Hodgkin lymphoma. Specimen: peripheral blood mononuclear cells (PBMCs), collected before the second cycle of nivolumab. CDR3 loop: CASSPPGESPLHF. The CDR3 nucleotides read TGTGCCAGCTCACCACCGGGGGAGTCACCCCTCCACTTT.